The clone carrying this TCR beta chain was seen more than once but under ten times. This specimen belongs to a study of early T cells in non-severe SARS-CoV-2 infection. CDR1 and CDR2 from the germline V gene are SGHRS and YFSETQ. CDR3 length: 16 amino acids. V dropped 0 bases and J dropped 3; count of bases not matched to a gene: 5. TCRdb ran MiXCR on the 5' RACE reads and lists one entry per CDR3 protein. The sample records over 85,000 distinct CDR3 sequences, roughly an eighth being singletons. The receptor was derived from an adult who was a healthcare worker with PCR-confirmed SARS-CoV-2 infection or an uninfected control (not recorded which). The chain joins TRBV5-1 to TRBJ2-4; 8 bases are a match to TRBD2. The material was whole blood, obtained at baseline. The CDR3 coding sequence is TGCGCCAGCAGCTTGGTAGCTAGCGGGCTCAAAAACATTCAGTACTTC. Protein product: CASSLVASGLKNIQYF.